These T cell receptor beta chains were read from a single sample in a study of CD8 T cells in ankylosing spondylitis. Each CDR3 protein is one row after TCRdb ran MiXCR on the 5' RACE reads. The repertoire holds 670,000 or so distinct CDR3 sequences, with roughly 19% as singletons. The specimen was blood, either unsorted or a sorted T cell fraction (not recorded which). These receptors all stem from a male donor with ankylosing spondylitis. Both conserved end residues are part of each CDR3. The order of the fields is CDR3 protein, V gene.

CDR3 protein: CASSEGRGILVNEQFF; V gene: TRBV25-1
CDR3 protein: CASSWRGGTNTGELFF; V gene: TRBV18
CDR3 protein: CAISQGLEETQYF; V gene: TRBV10-3
CDR3 protein: CASTRSRDTIYF; V gene: TRBV11-2
CDR3 protein: CASSFEGFSSYEQYF; V gene: TRBV11-2
CDR3 protein: CAISEPGTSGGITQYF; V gene: TRBV10-3
CDR3 protein: CSVEAENTEAFF; V gene: TRBV29-1
CDR3 protein: CASSPAGSEGNTQYF; V gene: TRBV7-3
CDR3 protein: CASSSGQGLRGYTF; V gene: TRBV27
CDR3 protein: CAISGEFSYEQYF; V gene: TRBV10-3
CDR3 protein: CSASPGTETQYF; V gene: TRBV20-1
CDR3 protein: CASKGGGYVVGGDTEAFF; V gene: TRBV25-1
CDR3 protein: CATSTGRNTQYF; V gene: TRBV15
CDR3 protein: CASSLFSNEQFF; V gene: TRBV7-9
CDR3 protein: CASSTEMNYEQYF; V gene: TRBV5-1
CDR3 protein: CAWSATVLDGYTF; V gene: TRBV30
CDR3 protein: CASSKTGMGGTEAFF; V gene: TRBV12-3/TRBV12-4
CDR3 protein: CASSVVPLAGAANTGELFF; V gene: TRBV9
CDR3 protein: CASSQERGSGNTIYF; V gene: TRBV4-3
CDR3 protein: CASSLTVTSGTGYNEQFF; V gene: TRBV11-1
CDR3 protein: CASRRQGPYGYTF; V gene: TRBV12-3/TRBV12-4
CDR3 protein: CASSDSGGEQFF; V gene: TRBV6-4
CDR3 protein: CASSLGQAGGNQPQHF; V gene: TRBV28
CDR3 protein: CASSYSEASGSDDTGELFF; V gene: TRBV6-5
CDR3 protein: CASSSQGAGESEAFF; V gene: TRBV16
CDR3 protein: CASSLEVGEAFF; V gene: TRBV5-1
CDR3 protein: CASSQALNTDTQYF; V gene: TRBV3-1
CDR3 protein: CASRGVTNEKLFF; V gene: TRBV7-9
CDR3 protein: CASSDDRLYEQYF; V gene: TRBV7-2
CDR3 protein: CASSHKGGYEQFF; V gene: TRBV27
CDR3 protein: CASRKSGTQGNEQFF; V gene: TRBV28
CDR3 protein: CASSQVAAGGQIGYEQYF; V gene: TRBV4-2
CDR3 protein: CASRWRSYEQYF; V gene: TRBV7-3
CDR3 protein: CASRPQGSGNTIYF; V gene: TRBV28
CDR3 protein: CASTVDRINTEAFF; V gene: TRBV2
CDR3 protein: CASSFVGVEQFF; V gene: TRBV5-1
CDR3 protein: CATSDPGQFQETQYF; V gene: TRBV24-1
CDR3 protein: CASSRGHYEQYF; V gene: TRBV6-5
CDR3 protein: CASSPRDTNTDTQYF; V gene: TRBV4-1
CDR3 protein: CAAGLEKNTEAFF; V gene: TRBV18
CDR3 protein: CASSSSGQGGGYTF; V gene: TRBV27
CDR3 protein: CASSHQGQPQHF; V gene: TRBV6-5
CDR3 protein: CASSPQGHQGRSNYGYTF; V gene: TRBV11-1
CDR3 protein: CASSLARGQIYEQYF; V gene: TRBV7-8
CDR3 protein: CASSLAGTRLETQYF; V gene: TRBV5-1
CDR3 protein: CASLEQGQETQYF; V gene: TRBV6-2/TRBV6-3
CDR3 protein: CASSSVAGLAKNIQYF; V gene: TRBV5-1
CDR3 protein: CASSQDSENTEAFF; V gene: TRBV3-1
CDR3 protein: CASSPYGGPRETQYF; V gene: TRBV12-3/TRBV12-4
CDR3 protein: CASRRDRGKYNEQFF; V gene: TRBV27
CDR3 protein: CATADWTGTQYF; V gene: TRBV24-1
CDR3 protein: CASSYGTVESPLHF; V gene: TRBV5-6
CDR3 protein: CASRITTYGEQFF; V gene: TRBV10-2
CDR3 protein: CASSQGYRNYEQYF; V gene: TRBV4-3
CDR3 protein: CASSRTSRSFNEQFF; V gene: TRBV6-2/TRBV6-3
CDR3 protein: CASSLGVGGAYNEQFF; V gene: TRBV5-4
CDR3 protein: CASSLDPKTEAFF; V gene: TRBV2
CDR3 protein: CASSLGLAGADEQFF; V gene: TRBV7-9
CDR3 protein: CASSYDRSYGYTF; V gene: TRBV6-5
CDR3 protein: CASNRPGGSTDTQYF; V gene: TRBV6-2/TRBV6-3